The rows below give T cell receptor beta chains drawn from one sample of a study of T cell responses to AZD1222 COVID-19 vaccine. Repertoires were generated with immunoSEQ multiplex PCR, while TCRdb's copy carries only in-frame clones and drops some. The sample includes over 95,000 clones, approximately 90% of them seen just once. The sequencing here drew on peripheral blood, taken 28 days after the second AZD1222 dose. The origin of the receptors is an adult who received the AZD1222 COVID-19 vaccine. CDR3s include the opening cysteine and the closing phenylalanine or tryptophan. The order of the fields is J gene, D gene, clone size, V gene, CDR3 protein, CDR3 DNA. A D gene is named only where the DNA matches it firmly. Clone size is not always given. Where it is, it says once, few, many or a class for expanded clones.

>TRBJ1-4|.|.|TRBV24-1
CATSDPRSSNEKLFF
TGTGCCACCAGTGATCCCAGGTCCAGTAATGAAAAACTGTTTTTT
>TRBJ2-1|.|.|TRBV7-9
CASSSRYSPYNEQFF
TGTGCCAGCAGCTCCCGCTATAGCCCTTACAATGAGCAGTTCTTC
>TRBJ2-3|.|.|TRBV4-2
CASSQDEGNGKQYF
TGTGCCAGCAGCCAAGATGAGGGGAACGGTAAGCAGTATTTT
>TRBJ1-4|.|.|TRBV28
CASSFGASRGEKLFF
TGTGCCAGCAGTTTTGGGGCCTCTCGGGGTGAAAAACTGTTTTTT
>TRBJ1-2|TRBD1|.|TRBV28
CASSPQGLYNYGYTF
TGTGCCAGCAGTCCACAGGGGCTATATAACTATGGCTACACCTTC
>TRBJ2-7|TRBD2|.|TRBV19
CATSVGLAVYEQYF
TGTGCCACCTCAGTAGGACTAGCAGTTTACGAGCAGTACTTC
>TRBJ2-1|.|.|TRBV12-3/TRBV12-4
CASSLYSPNEQFF
TGTGCCAGCAGTTTGTACAGCCCAAATGAGCAGTTCTTC
>TRBJ2-7|.|.|TRBV6-2/TRBV6-3
CASSAGSYEQYF
TGTGCCAGCAGTGCCGGTTCCTACGAGCAGTACTTC
>TRBJ2-1|TRBD2|.|TRBV6-5
CASEYGASGYNEQFF
TGTGCCAGCGAATACGGGGCTAGCGGGTACAATGAGCAGTTCTTC
>TRBJ1-5|.|.|TRBV6-2/TRBV6-3
CASSGQSGTKNQPQHF
TGTGCCAGCAGTGGCCAGTCCGGGACAAAAAATCAGCCCCAGCATTTT
>TRBJ1-4|TRBD1|once|TRBV29-1
CSVPGQGEKLFF
TGCAGCGTCCCGGGACAGGGAGAAAAACTGTTTTTT
>TRBJ1-3|.|.|TRBV19
CASSRRALSGNTIYF
TGTGCCAGTAGTCGGCGTGCGCTCTCTGGAAACACCATATATTTT